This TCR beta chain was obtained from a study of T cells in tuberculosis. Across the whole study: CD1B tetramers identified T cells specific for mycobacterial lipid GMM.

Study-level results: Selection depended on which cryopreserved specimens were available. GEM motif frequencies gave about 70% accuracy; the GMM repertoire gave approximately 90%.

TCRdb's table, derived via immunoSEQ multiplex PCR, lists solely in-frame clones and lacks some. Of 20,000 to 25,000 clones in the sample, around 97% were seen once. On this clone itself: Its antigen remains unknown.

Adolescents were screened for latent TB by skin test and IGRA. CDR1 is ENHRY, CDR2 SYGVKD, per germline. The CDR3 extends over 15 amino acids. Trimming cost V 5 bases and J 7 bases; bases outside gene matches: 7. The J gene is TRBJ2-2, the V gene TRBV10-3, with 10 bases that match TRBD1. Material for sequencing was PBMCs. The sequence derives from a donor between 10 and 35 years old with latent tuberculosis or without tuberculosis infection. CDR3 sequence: CAISLGQGIGGELFF. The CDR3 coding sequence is TGTGCCATCAGTTTGGGACAGGGGATCGGCGGGGAGCTGTTTTTT.